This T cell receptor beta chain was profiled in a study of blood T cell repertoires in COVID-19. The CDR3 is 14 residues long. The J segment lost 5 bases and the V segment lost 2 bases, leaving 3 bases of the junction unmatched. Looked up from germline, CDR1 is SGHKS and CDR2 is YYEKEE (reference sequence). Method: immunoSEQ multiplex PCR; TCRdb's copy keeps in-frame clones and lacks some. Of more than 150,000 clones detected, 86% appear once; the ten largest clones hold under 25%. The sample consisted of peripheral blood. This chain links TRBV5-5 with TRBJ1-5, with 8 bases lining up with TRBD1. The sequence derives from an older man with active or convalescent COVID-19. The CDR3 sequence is CASSFRGRDQPQHF. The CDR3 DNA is TGTGCCAGCAGCTTCAGGGGGCGCGATCAGCCCCAGCATTTT.